Listed below are T cell receptor beta chains from one sample, sequenced in a study of patients and donors after allogeneic stem cell transplantation. MiXCR, applied by TCRdb to the RT-PCR reads, yields one record per CDR3 protein. There are approximately 200,000 distinct CDR3 sequences in the sample; roughly two fifths occur only once, and about 35% lies in the top ten. The sequenced sample consisted of blood, either unsorted or a sorted T cell fraction (not recorded which). Receptor source: a human donor who was either an allogeneic HSCT recipient or a stem cell or donor lymphocyte infusion donor (not recorded which). It is not recorded whose cells these are; they may come from a transplant donor. Each CDR3 is given with its conserved first and last residue. A D gene is named only where the DNA matches it firmly. Size is stated for part of the rows, as once, few or many counts, or as a class when the clone is expanded.

clone_size j_call v_call d_call cdr3_aa cdr3_nt
- TRBJ2-4 TRBV4-1 TRBD2 CASSQGGGPEFIQYF TGCGCCAGCAGCCAGGGGGGAGGGCCCGAGTTCATTCAGTACTTC
few TRBJ1-5 TRBV7-2 TRBD1 CASSVGPGQGQPQHF TGTGCCAGCAGCGTAGGTCCGGGACAGGGTCAGCCCCAGCATTTT
- TRBJ1-1 TRBV7-9 - CASSLMGNTVAFF TGTGCCAGCAGCTTAATGGGGAACACTGTAGCTTTCTTT
few TRBJ1-5 TRBV7-2 - CASSLEFDQPQHF TGTGCCAGCAGCCTCGAATTCGATCAGCCCCAGCATTTT
- TRBJ2-1 TRBV29-1 TRBD1 CSVLTGGNEQFF TGCAGCGTTTTAACAGGGGGCAATGAGCAGTTCTTC
- TRBJ2-7 TRBV7-9 - CASSLAEGVYEQYF TGTGCCAGCAGCTTAGCTGAGGGGGTTTACGAGCAGTACTTC
- TRBJ1-5 TRBV12-3/TRBV12-4 - CASSLDTATQHF TGTGCCAGCAGTTTAGATACCGCGACCCAGCATTTT
- TRBJ1-1 TRBV5-1 - CASSPQGLNTEAFF TGCGCCAGCAGCCCACAGGGCCTCAACACTGAAGCTTTCTTT
- TRBJ1-2 TRBV10-3 TRBD1 CAISESGQGVVGYTF TGTGCCATCAGTGAGTCAGGACAGGGGGTCGTTGGCTACACCTTC
- TRBJ1-6 TRBV5-1 TRBD1 CACSLTGKDASPLHF TGCGCCTGCAGCTTGACAGGGAAGGACGCTTCACCCCTCCACTTT
- TRBJ2-1 TRBV7-6 TRBD1 CASSDTGTGLSYNEQFF TGTGCCAGCAGCGACACCGGGACAGGGCTCTCCTACAATGAGCAGTTCTTC
- TRBJ2-3 TRBV20-1 - CSARTVVASEADTQYF TGCAGTGCTAGGACCGTCGTGGCTAGCGAGGCAGATACGCAGTATTTT
few TRBJ2-5 TRBV5-1 - CASSLEGPETQYF TGCGCCAGCAGCTTGGAAGGGCCGGAGACCCAGTACTTC